The entry below gives a single T cell receptor beta chain sequence along with its context. Its antigen is currently unknown. This entry comes from a study of shared clonotypes between healthy human individuals. On the study more broadly: With ages of 18 to 49, the donors were a couple of women and a few men.

Sequencing used immunoSEQ multiplex PCR; TCRdb keeps in-frame clones, though not all of them. The profile shows hundreds of thousands of clones, 85% to 95% of them singletons. Points from the study as a whole: Clonotypes that were shared across a handful of donors made up around 5.5% of naive CD4 clonotypes.

The naive CD8 subset, CD45RO-negative cells positively selected for CCR7, excluded terminally differentiated effector memory CD45RA+ cells. Donors were healthy HIV-negative adults without recently reported acute infections or vaccinations. Germline assignment: CDR1 GTSNPN and CDR2 SVGIG (reference sequence). V dropped 0 bases and J dropped 5 bases, with 20 bases sitting between them. The CDR3 totals 17 residues. The sequenced sample was naive CD8+ T cells sorted from blood. This receptor was identified in a young man in good health. The chain employs TRBV30 and TRBJ2-1; D is possibly TRBD2 (5 bases). CDR3 in amino acids: CAWSVTLAGPVDNEQFF. In nucleotides, the CDR3 is TGTGCCTGGAGTGTAACCCTAGCCGGCCCGGTTGACAATGAGCAGTTCTTC. The full variable domain, completed using reference TRBV30 and TRBJ2-1, is SQTIHQWPATLVQPVGSPLSLECTVEGTSNPNLYWYRQAAGRGLQLLFYSVGIGQISSEVPQNLSASRPQDRQFILSSKKLLLSDSGFYLCAWSVTLAGPVDNEQFFGPGTRLTVL.